This is a list of T cell receptor beta chains from one sample in a study of T cells after yellow fever vaccination. MiXCR, run by TCRdb on the 5' RACE reads, gives a single entry per CDR3 protein. This table holds under 200,000 distinct CDR3 sequences, almost 7% found once. This material consisted of CD4+ T cells sorted from PBMCs, taken 5 to 6 days after the first yellow fever vaccination. All receptors derive from a man aged 18 to 29 who received the YFV17D yellow fever vaccine. Both conserved end residues are part of each CDR3. D genes are given only for firm matches. Size tells how often a clone was seen (once, few, many) or the class of an expanded clone, and some rows leave it out.

15 | - | TRBJ1-1 | TRBV9 | - | CASSPWTDPNTEAFF | TGTGCCAGCAGCCCATGGACAGACCCTAACACTGAAGCTTTCTTT
14 | - | TRBJ2-2 | TRBV11-2 | few | CASSLVTSTGELFF | TGTGCCAGCAGCTTAGTAACGAGCACCGGGGAGCTGTTTTTT
15 | - | TRBJ2-1 | TRBV14 | few | CASSQGQQSYNEQFF | TGTGCCAGCAGCCAAGGGCAACAGTCCTACAATGAGCAGTTCTTC
13 | - | TRBJ2-7 | TRBV2 | many | CASHPGMGSEGFF | TGTGCCAGCCATCCTGGGATGGGGTCAGAAGGTTTCTTC
16 | TRBD1 | TRBJ2-2 | TRBV20-1 | - | CSARDPRQGHTGELFF | TGCAGTGCTAGAGATCCCCGACAGGGGCACACCGGGGAGCTGTTTTTT
17 | TRBD2 | TRBJ2-5 | TRBV9 | - | CASSVGGSGGSQETQYF | TGTGCCAGCAGCGTAGGGGGTAGCGGGGGCTCCCAAGAGACCCAGTACTTC
18 | TRBD1 | TRBJ1-2 | TRBV20-1 | - | CSAREVARTGGLRDGYTF | TGCAGTGCTAGAGAGGTTGCCCGGACAGGGGGTCTACGTGATGGCTACACCTTC
14 | TRBD1 | TRBJ1-1 | TRBV14 | many | CASSQADRMAEAFF | TGTGCCAGCAGCCAGGCGGACAGGATGGCTGAAGCTTTCTTT
14 | TRBD1 | TRBJ2-7 | TRBV7-9 | many | CASSPTGDTYEQYF | TGTGCCAGCAGCCCGACAGGGGACACCTACGAGCAGTACTTC
14 | - | TRBJ2-3 | TRBV12-3/TRBV12-4 | many | CASSFERRAATQYF | TGTGCCAGCAGTTTTGAACGGAGGGCGGCTACGCAGTATTTT
13 | - | TRBJ2-1 | TRBV6-2/TRBV6-3 | few | CASSLGPCNEQFF | TGTGCCAGCAGTCTTGGACCTTGCAATGAGCAGTTCTTC
16 | TRBD2 | TRBJ2-5 | TRBV5-5 | - | CVSSPGLAGGPGTQYF | TGTGTCAGCAGCCCTGGACTAGCGGGGGGGCCGGGGACCCAGTACTTC
15 | TRBD2 | TRBJ2-1 | TRBV7-2 | many | CASKDLAGSSYEQFF | TGTGCCTCCAAGGATCTAGCGGGGAGCTCTTATGAGCAGTTCTTC
16 | - | TRBJ1-2 | TRBV6-1 | - | CASSEALTSPNYGYTF | TGTGCCAGCAGTGAAGCGCTCACCAGTCCTAACTATGGCTACACCTTC
13 | - | TRBJ2-3 | TRBV6-5 | many | CASTSRWGDTQYF | TGTGCCAGCACTTCACGGTGGGGAGATACGCAGTATTTT
16 | TRBD2 | TRBJ2-5 | TRBV4-3 | many | CASSHVAGGPSETQYF | TGCGCCAGCAGCCATGTAGCGGGGGGGCCCTCAGAGACCCAGTACTTC
14 | TRBD2 | TRBJ2-4 | TRBV20-1 | few | CSARESSGADIQYF | TGCAGTGCTAGAGAATCCAGCGGGGCTGACATTCAGTACTTC
15 | TRBD2 | TRBJ2-3 | TRBV7-2 | few | CASSFRLAHTDTQYF | TGTGCCAGCAGCTTCCGACTAGCTCACACAGATACGCAGTATTTT
17 | - | TRBJ2-6 | TRBV5-4 | - | CASSLSGLISGANVLTF | TGTGCCAGCAGCTTGAGCGGCTTAATCTCTGGGGCCAACGTCCTGACTTTC
14 | - | TRBJ1-2 | TRBV5-1 | - | CASSLSGTDYGYTF | TGCGCCAGCAGCTTATCCGGGACGGACTATGGCTACACCTTC
15 | TRBD2 | TRBJ2-3 | TRBV5-1 | many | CASSLTSGRTDTQYF | TGCGCCAGCAGCTTGACTAGCGGACGCACAGATACGCAGTATTTT
15 | TRBD2 | TRBJ2-3 | TRBV5-1 | few | CASSWGTRRMDTQYF | TGCGCCAGCAGCTGGGGGACTAGAAGGATGGATACGCAGTATTTT
14 | - | TRBJ2-7 | TRBV5-6 | many | CASMVRLTLYEQYF | TGTGCCAGCATGGTCCGATTGACGCTTTACGAGCAGTACTTC
12 | - | TRBJ2-1 | TRBV7-2 | - | CASSFQTSRQFF | TGTGCCAGCAGCTTCCAGACAAGCAGGCAGTTCTTC
13 | - | TRBJ1-1 | TRBV7-2 | many | CASSRLYNTEAFF | TGTGCCAGCAGCCGATTATACAACACTGAAGCTTTCTTT
17 | - | TRBJ2-1 | TRBV7-2 | many | CASSLVRRRSSYNEQFF | TGTGCCAGCAGCTTAGTACGGCGGAGGTCCTCCTACAATGAGCAGTTCTTC
14 | - | TRBJ1-1 | TRBV6-2/TRBV6-3 | many | CASSYSWDNTEAFF | TGTGCCAGCAGTTACTCGTGGGACAACACTGAAGCTTTCTTT
18 | TRBD1 | TRBJ2-2 | TRBV7-8 | many | CASSLVGQGYPNTGELFF | TGTGCCAGCAGCTTAGTGGGACAGGGGTATCCCAACACCGGGGAGCTGTTTTTT
13 | - | TRBJ1-1 | TRBV7-9 | many | CASSSAITGEAFF | TGTGCCAGCAGCTCTGCTATCACAGGAGAAGCTTTCTTT
15 | TRBD2 | TRBJ2-5 | TRBV4-2 | few | CASSQEWTSGETQYF | TGTGCCAGCAGCCAAGAATGGACTAGCGGAGAGACCCAGTACTTC
14 | TRBD1 | TRBJ2-3 | TRBV20-1 | many | CSATGQGDTDTQYF | TGCAGTGCTACAGGACAGGGAGACACAGATACGCAGTATTTT
14 | TRBD1 | TRBJ2-3 | TRBV24-1 | many | CATGTEHSTDTQYF | TGTGCCACCGGGACAGAGCATAGCACAGATACGCAGTATTTT
15 | TRBD1 | TRBJ2-5 | TRBV3-1 | many | CASSHRTGGQETQYF | TGTGCCAGCAGCCACCGGACAGGGGGGCAAGAGACCCAGTACTTC
14 | TRBD1 | TRBJ1-2 | TRBV9 | few | CASSVAGGNYGYTF | TGTGCCAGCAGCGTAGCAGGGGGGAACTATGGCTACACCTTC
13 | - | TRBJ2-7 | TRBV9 | - | CASSVGPGHEQYF | TGTGCCAGCAGCGTAGGACCGGGGCACGAGCAGTACTTC
15 | TRBD1 | TRBJ2-1 | TRBV6-1 | few | CASSDRDRGANEQFF | TGTGCCAGCAGTGACCGGGACAGGGGCGCGAATGAGCAGTTCTTC
16 | - | TRBJ2-2 | TRBV5-1 | many | CASSLEQGRNTGELFF | TGCGCCAGCAGTTTGGAGCAGGGTCGAAACACCGGGGAGCTGTTTTTT